This TCR beta chain originates from a study of blood T cell repertoires in COVID-19. Across the study: Specimens from acute and convalescent COVID-19 originated in the United States, Italy and Spain. T cells, B-cell-depleted T cells, or PBMCs provided the cDNA or gDNA that served as material.

Original data processing: Nucleated cell counts were estimated from reference gene primer amplification. The method was immunoSEQ multiplex PCR; TCRdb's version includes in-frame clones alone and lacks a portion of them. D and trimming were read from the DNA, whereas the V and J calls and clone size are those reported in that table. Altogether over 400,000 clones are present, around 86% being singletons, with the ten largest covering more than 1.4%. Germline loops: CDR1 MNHEY, CDR2 SMNVEV (reference sequence). V was pared by 5 bases and J by 1 base, with 12 bases between. This CDR3 is built from 15 residues. This clone was observed at least ten times.

The sequenced sample was peripheral blood. This receptor was taken from a woman aged 30 to 39 with active or convalescent COVID-19. The J gene is TRBJ1-3, the V gene TRBV27; perhaps TRBD1 as D (5 bases). The CDR3 DNA reads TGTGCCAGCAGTAACACCGGGACTTCTGGAAACACCATATATTTT. It is translated as CASSNTGTSGNTIYF.